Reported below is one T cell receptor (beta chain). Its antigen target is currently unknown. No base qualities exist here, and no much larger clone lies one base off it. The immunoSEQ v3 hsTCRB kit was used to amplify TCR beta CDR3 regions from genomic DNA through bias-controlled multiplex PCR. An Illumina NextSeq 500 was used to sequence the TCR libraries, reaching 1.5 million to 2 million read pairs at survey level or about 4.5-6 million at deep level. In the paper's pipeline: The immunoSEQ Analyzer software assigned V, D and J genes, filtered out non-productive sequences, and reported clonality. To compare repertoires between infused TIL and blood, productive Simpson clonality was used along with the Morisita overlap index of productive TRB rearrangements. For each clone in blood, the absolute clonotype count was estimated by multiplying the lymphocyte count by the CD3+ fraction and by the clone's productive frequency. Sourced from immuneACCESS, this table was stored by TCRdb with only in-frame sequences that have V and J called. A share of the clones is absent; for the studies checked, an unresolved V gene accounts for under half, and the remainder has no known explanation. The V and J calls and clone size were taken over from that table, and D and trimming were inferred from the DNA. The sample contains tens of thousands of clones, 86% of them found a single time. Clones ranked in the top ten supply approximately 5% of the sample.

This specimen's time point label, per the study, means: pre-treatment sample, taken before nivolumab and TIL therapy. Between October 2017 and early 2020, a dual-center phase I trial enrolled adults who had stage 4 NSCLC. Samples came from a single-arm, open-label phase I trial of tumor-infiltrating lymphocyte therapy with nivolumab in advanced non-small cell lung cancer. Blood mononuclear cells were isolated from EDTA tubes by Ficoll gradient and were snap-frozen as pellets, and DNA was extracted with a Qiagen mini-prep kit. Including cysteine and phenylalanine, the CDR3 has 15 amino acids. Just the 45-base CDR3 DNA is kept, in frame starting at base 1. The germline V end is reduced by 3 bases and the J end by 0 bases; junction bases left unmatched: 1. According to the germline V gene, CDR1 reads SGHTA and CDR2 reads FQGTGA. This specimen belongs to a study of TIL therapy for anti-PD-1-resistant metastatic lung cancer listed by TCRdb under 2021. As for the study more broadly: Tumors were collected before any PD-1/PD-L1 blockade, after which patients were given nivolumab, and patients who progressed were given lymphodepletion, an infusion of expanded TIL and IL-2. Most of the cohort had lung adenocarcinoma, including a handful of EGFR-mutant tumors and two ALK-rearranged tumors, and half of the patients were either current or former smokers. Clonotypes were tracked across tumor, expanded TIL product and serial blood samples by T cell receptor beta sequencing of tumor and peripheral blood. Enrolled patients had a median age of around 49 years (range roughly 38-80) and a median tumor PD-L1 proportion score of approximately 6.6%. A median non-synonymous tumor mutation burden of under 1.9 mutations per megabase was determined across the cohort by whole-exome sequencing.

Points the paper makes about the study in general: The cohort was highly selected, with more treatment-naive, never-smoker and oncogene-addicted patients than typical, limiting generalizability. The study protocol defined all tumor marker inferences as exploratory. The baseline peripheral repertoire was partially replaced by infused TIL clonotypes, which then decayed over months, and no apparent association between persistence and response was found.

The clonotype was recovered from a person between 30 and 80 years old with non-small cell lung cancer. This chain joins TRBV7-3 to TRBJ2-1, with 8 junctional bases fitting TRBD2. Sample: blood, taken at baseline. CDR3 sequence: CASSFSGSSYNEQFF. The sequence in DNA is TGTGCCAGCAGCTTCAGCGGGAGCTCCTACAATGAGCAGTTCTTC. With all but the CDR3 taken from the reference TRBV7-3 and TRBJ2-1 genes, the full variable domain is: GAGVSQTPSNKVTEKGKYVELRCDPISGHTALYWYRQSLGQGPEFLIYFQGTGAADDSGLPNDRFFAVRPEGSVSTLKIQRTERGDSAVYLCASSFSGSSYNEQFFGPGTRLTVL.